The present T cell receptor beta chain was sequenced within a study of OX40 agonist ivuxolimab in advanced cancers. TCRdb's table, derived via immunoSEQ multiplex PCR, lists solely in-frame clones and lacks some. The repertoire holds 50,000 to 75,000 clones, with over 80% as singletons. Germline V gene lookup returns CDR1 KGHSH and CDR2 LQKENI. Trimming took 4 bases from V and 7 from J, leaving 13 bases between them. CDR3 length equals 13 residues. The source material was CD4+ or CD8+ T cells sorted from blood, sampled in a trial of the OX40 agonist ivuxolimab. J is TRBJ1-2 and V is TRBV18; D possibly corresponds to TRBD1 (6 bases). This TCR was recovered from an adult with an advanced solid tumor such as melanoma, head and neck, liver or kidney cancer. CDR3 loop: CASSREQGGGYTF. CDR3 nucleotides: TGTGCCAGCTCACGCGAACAGGGCGGTGGCTACACCTTC. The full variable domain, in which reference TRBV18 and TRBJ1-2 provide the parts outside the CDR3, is NAGVMQNPRHLVRRRGQEARLRCSPMKGHSHVYWYRQLPEEGLKFMVYLQKENIIDESGMPKERFSAEFPKEGPSILRIQQVVRGDSAAYFCASSREQGGGYTFGSGTRLTVV.